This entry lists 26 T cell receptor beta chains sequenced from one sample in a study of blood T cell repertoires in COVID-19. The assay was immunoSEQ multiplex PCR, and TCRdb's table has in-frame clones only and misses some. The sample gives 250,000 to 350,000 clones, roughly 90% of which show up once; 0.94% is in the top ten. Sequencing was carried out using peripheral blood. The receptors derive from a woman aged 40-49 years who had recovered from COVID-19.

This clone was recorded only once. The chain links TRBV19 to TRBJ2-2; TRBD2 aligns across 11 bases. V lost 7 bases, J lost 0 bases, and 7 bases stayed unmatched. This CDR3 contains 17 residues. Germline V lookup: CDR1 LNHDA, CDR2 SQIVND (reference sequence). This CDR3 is CASKGLAGGSNTGELFF. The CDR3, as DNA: TGTGCCAGTAAGGGGCTAGCGGGAGGATCGAACACCGGGGAGCTGTTTTTT.

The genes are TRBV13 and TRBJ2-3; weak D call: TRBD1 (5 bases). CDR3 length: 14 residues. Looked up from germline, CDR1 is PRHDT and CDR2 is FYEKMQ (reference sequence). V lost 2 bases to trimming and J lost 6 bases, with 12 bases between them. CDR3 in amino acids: CASSLRGGADTQYF. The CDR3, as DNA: TGTGCCAGCAGCTTAAGGGGTGGTGCGGATACGCAGTATTTT.

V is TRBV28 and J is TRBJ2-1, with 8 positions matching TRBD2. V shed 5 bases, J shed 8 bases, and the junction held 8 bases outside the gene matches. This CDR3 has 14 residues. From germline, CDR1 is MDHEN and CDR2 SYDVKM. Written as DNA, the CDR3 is TGTGCCAGCAGTCCACACAGCGGGAGCGATGAGCAGTTCTTC. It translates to CASSPHSGSDEQFF.

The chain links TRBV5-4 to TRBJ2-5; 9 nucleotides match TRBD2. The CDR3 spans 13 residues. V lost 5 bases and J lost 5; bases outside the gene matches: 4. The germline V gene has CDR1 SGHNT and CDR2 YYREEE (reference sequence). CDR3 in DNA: TGTGCCAGCAGTTCGACTAGCGGTGAGACCCAGTACTTC. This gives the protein CASSSTSGETQYF.

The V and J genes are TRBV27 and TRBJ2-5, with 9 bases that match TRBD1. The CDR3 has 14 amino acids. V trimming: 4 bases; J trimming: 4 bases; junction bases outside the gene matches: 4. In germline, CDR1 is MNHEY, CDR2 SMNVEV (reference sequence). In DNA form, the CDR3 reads TGTGCCAGCAGTTCTGGGACAGGGAGAGAGACCCAGTACTTC. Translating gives CASSSGTGRETQYF.

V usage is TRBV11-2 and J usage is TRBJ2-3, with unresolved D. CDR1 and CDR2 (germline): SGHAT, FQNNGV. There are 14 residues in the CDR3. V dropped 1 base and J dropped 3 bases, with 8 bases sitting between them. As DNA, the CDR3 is TGTGCCAGCAGCTTAGCTTTGGCAACAGATACGCAGTATTTT. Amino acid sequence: CASSLALATDTQYF.

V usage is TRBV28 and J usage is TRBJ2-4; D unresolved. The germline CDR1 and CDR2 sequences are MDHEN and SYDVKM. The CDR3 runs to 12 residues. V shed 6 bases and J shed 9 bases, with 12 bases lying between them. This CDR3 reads CASSPVSFIQYF. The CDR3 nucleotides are TGTGCCAGCAGCCCAGTGTCCTTCATTCAGTACTTC. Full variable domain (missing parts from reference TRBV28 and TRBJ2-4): DVKVTQSSRYLVKRTGEKVFLECVQDMDHENMFWYRQDPGLGLRLIYFSYDVKMKEKGDIPEGYSVSREKKERFSLILESASTNQTSMYLCASSPVSFIQYFGAGTRLSVL.

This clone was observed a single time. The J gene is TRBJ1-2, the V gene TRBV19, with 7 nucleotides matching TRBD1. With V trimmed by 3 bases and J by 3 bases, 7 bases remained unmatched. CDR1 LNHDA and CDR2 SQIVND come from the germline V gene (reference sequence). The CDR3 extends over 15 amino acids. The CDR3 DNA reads TGTGCCAGTAGTATTTCAGGGGGTGAAGACTATGGCTACACCTTC. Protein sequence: CASSISGGEDYGYTF.

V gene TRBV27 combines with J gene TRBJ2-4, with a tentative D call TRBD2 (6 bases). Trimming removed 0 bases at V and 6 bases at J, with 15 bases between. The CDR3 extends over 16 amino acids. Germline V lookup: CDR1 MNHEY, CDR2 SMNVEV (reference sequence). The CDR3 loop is CASSLSRLGGGNIQYF. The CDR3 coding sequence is TGTGCCAGCAGTTTATCGCGGCTCGGGGGTGGAAACATTCAGTACTTC.

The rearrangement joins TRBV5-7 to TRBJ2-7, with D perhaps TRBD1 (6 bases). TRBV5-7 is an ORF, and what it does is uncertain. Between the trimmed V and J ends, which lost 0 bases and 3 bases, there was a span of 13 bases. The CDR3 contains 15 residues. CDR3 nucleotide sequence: TGTGCCAGCAGCTTGGACAGGGAATTCCTCTACGAGCAGTACTTC. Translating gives CASSLDREFLYEQYF.

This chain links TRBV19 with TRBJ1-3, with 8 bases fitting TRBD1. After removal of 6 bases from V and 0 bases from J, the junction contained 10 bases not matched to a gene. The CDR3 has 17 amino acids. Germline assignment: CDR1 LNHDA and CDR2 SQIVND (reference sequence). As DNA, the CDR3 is TGTGCCAGTAGGACAGGGGAATCCTACTACTCTGGAAACACCATATATTTT. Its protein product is CASRTGESYYSGNTIYF.

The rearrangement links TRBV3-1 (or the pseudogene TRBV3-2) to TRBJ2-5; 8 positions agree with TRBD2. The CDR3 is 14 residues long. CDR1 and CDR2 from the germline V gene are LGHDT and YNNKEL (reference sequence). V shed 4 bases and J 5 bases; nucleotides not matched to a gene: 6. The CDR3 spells CASSPRGAWETQYF. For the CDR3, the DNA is TGTGCCAGCAGCCCGCGGGGGGCTTGGGAGACCCAGTACTTC.

The CDR3 spells CASSLGRRGRDDEQYF. As DNA, the CDR3 is TGTGCCAGCAGCTTGGGCCGGAGGGGGCGCGACGACGAGCAGTACTTC. The chain links TRBV11-3 to TRBJ2-7, with a weak D call TRBD1 (7 bases). The CDR3 loop spans 16 amino acids. In germline, CDR1 is SGHNT, CDR2 YENEEA. V gave up 3 bases and J gave up 5 bases, with 20 bases separating them.

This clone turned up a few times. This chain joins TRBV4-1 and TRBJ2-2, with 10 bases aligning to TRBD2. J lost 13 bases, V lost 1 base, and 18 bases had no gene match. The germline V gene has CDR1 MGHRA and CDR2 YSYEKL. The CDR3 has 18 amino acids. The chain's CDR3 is CASSQVDLGLAGAHGLFF. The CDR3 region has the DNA TGCGCCAGCAGCCAAGTAGACCTTGGGCTAGCGGGGGCTCATGGGCTGTTTTTT.

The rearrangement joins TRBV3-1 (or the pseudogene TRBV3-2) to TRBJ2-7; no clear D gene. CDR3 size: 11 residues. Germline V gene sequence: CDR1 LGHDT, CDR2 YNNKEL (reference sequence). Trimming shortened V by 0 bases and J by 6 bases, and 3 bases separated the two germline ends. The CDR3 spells CASSQDGEQYF. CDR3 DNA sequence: TGTGCCAGCAGCCAAGACGGCGAGCAGTACTTC.

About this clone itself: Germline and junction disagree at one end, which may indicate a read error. The CDR3 nucleotides are TGTGCTAGCAGCGCCTCCGCGGGAGGTTCGTACGAGCAGTACTTC. It translates to CASSASAGGSYEQYF. This chain joins TRBV7-7 and TRBJ2-7; TRBD2 aligns across 8 bases. Germline CDR1 SSHAT, CDR2 FNYEAQ (reference sequence). This CDR3 has 15 amino acids.

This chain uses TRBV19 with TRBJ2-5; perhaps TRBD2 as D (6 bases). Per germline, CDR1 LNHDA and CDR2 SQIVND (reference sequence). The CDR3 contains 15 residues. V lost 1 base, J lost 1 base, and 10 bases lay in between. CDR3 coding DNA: TGTGCCAGTAGTATAGCAGCGGGCCCCCAAGAGACCCAGTACTTC. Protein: CASSIAAGPQETQYF.

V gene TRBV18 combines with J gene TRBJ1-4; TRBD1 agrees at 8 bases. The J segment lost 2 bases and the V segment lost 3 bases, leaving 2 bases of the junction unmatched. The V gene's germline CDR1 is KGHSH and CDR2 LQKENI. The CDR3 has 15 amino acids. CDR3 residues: CASSPQGATNEKLFF. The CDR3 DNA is TGTGCCAGCTCACCCCAGGGGGCTACTAATGAAAAACTGTTTTTT.

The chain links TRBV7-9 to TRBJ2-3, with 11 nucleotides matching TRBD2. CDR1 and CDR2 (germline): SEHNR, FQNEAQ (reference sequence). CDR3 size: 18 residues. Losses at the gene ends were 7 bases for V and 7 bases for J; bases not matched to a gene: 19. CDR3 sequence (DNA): TGTGCCAGCACCCAGCTTAATGGAACTAGCGGGAGTTTGAATACGCAGTATTTT. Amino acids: CASTQLNGTSGSLNTQYF.

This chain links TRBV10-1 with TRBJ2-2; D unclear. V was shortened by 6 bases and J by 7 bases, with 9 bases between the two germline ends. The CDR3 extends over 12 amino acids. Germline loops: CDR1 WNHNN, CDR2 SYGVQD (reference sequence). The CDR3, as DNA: TGCGCCAGCAGCCAGATTGGCGGGGAGCTGTTTTTT. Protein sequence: CASSQIGGELFF.

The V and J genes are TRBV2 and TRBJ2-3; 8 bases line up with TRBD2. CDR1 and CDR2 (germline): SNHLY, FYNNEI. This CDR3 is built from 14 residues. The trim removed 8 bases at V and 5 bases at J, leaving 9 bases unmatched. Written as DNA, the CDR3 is TGTGCCAGCCTCGGGGACGGGAGGGTAGATACGCAGTATTTT. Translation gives CASLGDGRVDTQYF.

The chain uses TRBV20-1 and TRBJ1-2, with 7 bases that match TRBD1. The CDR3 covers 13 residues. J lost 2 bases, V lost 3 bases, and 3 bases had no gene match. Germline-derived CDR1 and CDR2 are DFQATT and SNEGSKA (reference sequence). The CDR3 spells CSASPGGNYGYTF. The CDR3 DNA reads TGCAGTGCTAGTCCAGGGGGAAACTATGGCTACACCTTC.

This CDR3 reads CASSPQQGGQETQYF. CDR3 DNA sequence: TGTGCCAGCAGTCCCCAGCAGGGGGGCCAAGAGACCCAGTACTTC. The chain couples TRBV27 to TRBJ2-5, with D maybe TRBD1 (7 bases). Trimming took off 5 bases at V and 1 base at J, with 14 bases between the two ends. The CDR3 has 15 residues. Looked up from germline, CDR1 is MNHEY and CDR2 is SMNVEV (reference sequence).

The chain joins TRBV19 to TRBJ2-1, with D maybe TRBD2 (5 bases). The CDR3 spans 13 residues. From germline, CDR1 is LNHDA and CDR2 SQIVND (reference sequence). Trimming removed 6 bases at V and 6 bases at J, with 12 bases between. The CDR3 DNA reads TGTGCCAGTAGGGGGTTTGGACTCAATGAGCAGTTCTTC. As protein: CASRGFGLNEQFF.

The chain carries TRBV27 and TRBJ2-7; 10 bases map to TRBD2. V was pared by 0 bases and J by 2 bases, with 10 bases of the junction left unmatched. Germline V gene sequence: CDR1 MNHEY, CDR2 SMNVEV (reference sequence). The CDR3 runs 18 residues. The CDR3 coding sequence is TGTGCCAGCAGTTTATCGAGGGCTAGCGGGGGATACGCCTACGAGCAGTACTTC. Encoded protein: CASSLSRASGGYAYEQYF.

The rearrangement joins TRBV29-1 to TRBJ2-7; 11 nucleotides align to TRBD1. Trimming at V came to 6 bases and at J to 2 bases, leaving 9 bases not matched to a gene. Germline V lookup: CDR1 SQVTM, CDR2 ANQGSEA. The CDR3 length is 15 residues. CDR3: CSVAKGQGATYEQYF. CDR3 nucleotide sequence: TGCAGCGTCGCTAAAGGACAGGGGGCTACCTACGAGCAGTACTTC.